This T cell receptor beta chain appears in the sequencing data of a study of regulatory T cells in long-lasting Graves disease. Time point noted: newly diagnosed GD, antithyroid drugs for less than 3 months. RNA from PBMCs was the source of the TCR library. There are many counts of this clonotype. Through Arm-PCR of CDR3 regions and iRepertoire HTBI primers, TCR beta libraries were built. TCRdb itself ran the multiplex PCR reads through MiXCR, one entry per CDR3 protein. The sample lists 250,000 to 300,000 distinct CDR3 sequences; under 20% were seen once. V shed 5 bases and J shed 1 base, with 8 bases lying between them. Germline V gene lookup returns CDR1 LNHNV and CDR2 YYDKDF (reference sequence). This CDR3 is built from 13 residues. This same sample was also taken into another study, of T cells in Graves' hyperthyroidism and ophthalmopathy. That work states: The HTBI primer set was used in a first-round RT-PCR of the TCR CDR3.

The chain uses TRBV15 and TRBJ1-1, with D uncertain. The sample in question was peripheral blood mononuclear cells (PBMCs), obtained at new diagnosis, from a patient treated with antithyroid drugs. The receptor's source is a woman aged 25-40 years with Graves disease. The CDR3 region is CATSVQENTEAFF. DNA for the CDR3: TGTGCCACCAGCGTCCAAGAGAACACTGAAGCTTTCTTT.